One and the same sample provided the 26 T cell receptor beta chains below, sequenced in a study of T cell responses to AZD1222 COVID-19 vaccine. TCRdb's table, derived via immunoSEQ multiplex PCR, lists solely in-frame clones and lacks some. The sample shows about 39,000 clones, about 90% of them seen only once. Sample: peripheral blood, taken 28 days after the second dose of the MenACWY control vaccine. The receptors here all came from an adult who received the MenACWY meningococcal vaccine as a control.

The V gene is TRBV28, the J gene TRBJ2-7; D may be TRBD1 or TRBD2 (5 bases each). This CDR3 is built from 15 residues. Looked up from germline, CDR1 is MDHEN and CDR2 is SYDVKM. V shed 3 bases and J shed 2 bases, with 14 bases lying between them. The CDR3 DNA reads as TGTGCCAGCAGTTTGTCGGGGACGGGCACCTACGAGCAGTACTTC. Protein sequence: CASSLSGTGTYEQYF.

J is TRBJ2-3 and V is TRBV4-2, with 12 bases matching TRBD2. V gave up 0 bases and J gave up 7 bases; unmatched junction bases: 8. CDR1 LGHNA and CDR2 YNFKEQ come from the germline V gene. The CDR3 consists of 17 residues. CDR3 residues: CASSQDPSGRAYNTQYF. In DNA, the CDR3 is TGTGCCAGCAGCCAAGATCCTAGCGGGAGGGCCTACAATACGCAGTATTTT.

This chain joins TRBV6-5 and TRBJ2-7; D call uncertain. This CDR3 is built from 13 residues. Trimming stripped 8 bases from V and 3 bases from J, with 14 bases between. CDR1 MNHEY and CDR2 SVGAGI come from the germline V gene. The CDR3 sequence is CASSVSVGYEQYF. CDR3 DNA: TGTGCCAGCTCGGTCTCTGTAGGCTACGAGCAGTACTTC.

The rearrangement uses TRBV12-3 or TRBV12-4 and TRBJ1-3; no clear D gene. V was shortened by 3 bases and J by 11 bases, with 14 bases between the two germline ends. The CDR3 length is 13 residues. This CDR3 reads CASSLRPFHAIYF. The CDR3 nucleotides read TGTGCCAGCAGTTTGCGCCCATTTCACGCCATATATTTT.

The chain joins TRBV7-3 to TRBJ2-2; 9 positions agree with TRBD1. This CDR3 spans 15 amino acids. Looked up from germline, CDR1 is SGHTA and CDR2 is FQGTGA. J lost 2 bases, V lost 5 bases, and 3 bases had no gene match. CDR3 sequence (DNA): TGTGCCAGCAGCCCGGGACAGGGAAACACCGGGGAGCTGTTTTTT. It is translated as CASSPGQGNTGELFF.

This chain joins TRBV28 and TRBJ2-7; 7 bases map to TRBD1. Germline V gene sequence: CDR1 MDHEN, CDR2 SYDVKM. The CDR3 length is 14 residues. With V trimmed by 3 bases and J by 3 bases, 5 bases remained unmatched. As DNA, the CDR3 is TGTGCCAGCAGTTTTCTGGGACAGAACTACGAGCAGTACTTC. Translating it yields CASSFLGQNYEQYF. The full variable domain, with the rest looked up from reference TRBV28 and TRBJ2-7, is DVKVTQSSRYLVKRTGEKVFLECVQDMDHENMFWYRQDPGLGLRLIYFSYDVKMKEKGDIPEGYSVSREKKERFSLILESASTNQTSMYLCASSFLGQNYEQYFGPGTRLTVT.

DNA for the CDR3: TGTGCCAGCAGTTCCTCAGGACTAGCGGTTCCGGATACGCAGTATTTT. Protein: CASSSSGLAVPDTQYF. The chain is built from TRBV27 and TRBJ2-3, with TRBD2 matching over 10 bases. There are 16 residues in the CDR3. J lost 6 bases, V lost 4 bases, and 10 bases had no gene match. The V gene's germline CDR1 is MNHEY and CDR2 SMNVEV (reference sequence).

The V gene is TRBV7-3, the J gene TRBJ2-1, with a possible D match to TRBD2 (5 bases). Germline values: CDR1 SGHTA, CDR2 FQGTGA. Trimming stripped 5 bases from V and 2 bases from J, with 19 bases between. The CDR3 is 17 residues long. CDR3 sequence (DNA): TGTGCCAGCAGCCCCAACCCCGGGGTCAACCCCTACAATGAGCAGTTCTTC. This translates into CASSPNPGVNPYNEQFF.

In DNA form, the CDR3 reads TGTGCCAGCAGTCCTTCGCTCGGGGAGCTGTTTTTT. It is translated as CASSPSLGELFF. V is TRBV6-5 and J is TRBJ2-2, with D unresolved. This CDR3 contains 12 residues. V shed 5 bases and J shed 7 bases, with 8 bases lying between them. In germline, CDR1 is MNHEY, CDR2 SVGAGI.

The chain couples TRBV6-5 to TRBJ2-5; D remains unclear. This CDR3 region has 16 residues. Trimming removed 3 bases at V and 9 bases at J, with 23 bases between. CDR1 and CDR2 (germline): MNHEY, SVGAGI. This CDR3 is CASSYPTPPTPQSQYF. The CDR3 nucleotides are TGTGCCAGCAGTTATCCCACACCACCAACCCCCCAGTCCCAGTACTTC.

V usage is TRBV28 and J usage is TRBJ1-5; 9 bases align to TRBD1. Per germline, CDR1 MDHEN and CDR2 SYDVKM. The trim removed 6 bases at V and 9 bases at J, leaving 3 bases unmatched. This CDR3 comprises 12 residues. In nucleotides, the CDR3 is TGTGCCAGCAGCAACAGGGGGCGGCCCCAGCATTTT. It codes for CASSNRGRPQHF.

V and J are TRBV20-1 and TRBJ2-7; D gene unclear. The CDR3 runs to 11 residues. The germline CDR1 and CDR2 sequences are DFQATT and SNEGSKA (reference sequence). Trimming pared 5 bases from V and 12 bases from J, leaving 17 bases between. The CDR3: CSAPDRLLLYF. The CDR3 coding sequence is TGCAGTGCTCCAGATAGGCTTCTGCTGTACTTC.

The chain uses TRBV2 and TRBJ2-5; TRBD1 might be the D (5 bases). Germline V CDR1 and CDR2: SNHLY, FYNNEI. CDR3 length: 13 amino acids. V lost 7 bases to trimming and J lost 5 bases, with 14 bases between them. This CDR3 is CASNLDSSETQYF. The CDR3 DNA reads TGTGCCAGCAACCTAGACAGCTCCGAGACCCAGTACTTC. Full variable domain (outside the CDR3, taken from reference TRBV2 and TRBJ2-5): EPEVTQTPSHQVTQMGQEVILRCVPISNHLYFYWYRQILGQKVEFLVSFYNNEISEKSEIFDDQFSVERPDGSNFTLKIRSTKLEDSAMYFCASNLDSSETQYFGPGTRLLVL.

The chain uses TRBV2 and TRBJ1-4; 9 bases fit TRBD1. This CDR3 comprises 15 residues. Germline lookup yields CDR1 SNHLY and CDR2 FYNNEI. Germline trimming cut 5 bases from V and 3 bases from J; bases unmatched to any gene: 4. DNA for the CDR3: TGTGCCAGCAGTCAACAGGGGGCGGCTAATGAAAAACTGTTTTTT. Translation: CASSQQGAANEKLFF.

This chain links TRBV28 with TRBJ1-1; a possible D gene is TRBD1 (6 bases). V lost 1 base to trimming and J lost 6 bases, with 12 bases between them. The CDR3 covers 14 residues. CDR1 and CDR2 (germline): MDHEN, SYDVKM. CDR3 DNA sequence: TGTGCCAGCAGTTTATTTGGGGGCCGGGCTGAAGCTTTCTTT. Its translation is CASSLFGGRAEAFF.

Only a few counts were recorded for this clone. The CDR3 bases are TGCGCCAGCAGCGTGGACGGGTACAATGAGCAGTTCTTC. It translates to CASSVDGYNEQFF. The rearrangement uses TRBV5-1 and TRBJ2-1, with D hard to call. The CDR3 has 13 amino acids. Germline V gene lookup returns CDR1 SGHRS and CDR2 YFSETQ. The V end was cut by 4 bases, the J end by 4 bases, with 9 bases between.

The rearrangement joins TRBV6-6 to TRBJ2-1, with 9 bases fitting TRBD2. Trimming took 0 bases from V and 10 from J; bases not matched to a gene: 7. This CDR3 has 15 amino acids. Germline V gene lookup returns CDR1 MNHNY and CDR2 SVGAGI (reference sequence). The CDR3 sequence is CASSYSWREGREQFF. The CDR3 bases are TGTGCCAGCAGTTACTCGTGGCGGGAGGGCCGCGAGCAGTTCTTC.

V is TRBV4-1 and J is TRBJ2-4; 15 nucleotides match TRBD2. This CDR3 region has 18 residues. V lost 4 bases to trimming and J lost 8 bases; unmatched junction nucleotides: 12. The V gene's germline CDR1 is MGHRA and CDR2 YSYEKL. The CDR3 here is CASSLLPGLAGGGYIQYF. The CDR3 DNA reads as TGCGCCAGCAGCCTCTTGCCGGGACTAGCGGGAGGTGGGTACATTCAGTACTTC.

In nucleotides, the CDR3 is TGTGCCAGCAGCTTTTCCGTTAGCTCCTACAATGAGCAGTTCTTC. This sequence encodes CASSFSVSSYNEQFF. This chain connects TRBV5-8 to TRBJ2-1; D gene unclear. This CDR3 region has 15 residues. Germline CDR1 is SGHTS and CDR2 is YDEGEE. V dropped 2 bases and J dropped 0 bases, with 9 bases sitting between them.

This clone was counted a single time. CDR3 nucleotide sequence: TGTGCCAGCAGCTTCAGGGGAAGGGAGCAGTTCTTC. It yields the protein CASSFRGREQFF. V is TRBV14 and J is TRBJ2-1; perhaps TRBD1 as D (6 bases). CDR3 length equals 12 residues. Deletions cut 5 bases from V and 10 bases from J, with 12 bases between. From germline, CDR1 is SGHDN and CDR2 FVKESK.

This chain joins TRBV29-1 and TRBJ2-1; 15 bases map to TRBD2. Germline assignment: CDR1 SQVTM and CDR2 ANQGSEA. This CDR3 has 17 residues. The V gene end was trimmed by 4 bases and the J gene end by 5 bases; junction bases not matched to a gene: 9. Here the CDR3 reads CSVVGTSGRYHDNEQFF. CDR3 coding DNA: TGCAGCGTTGTTGGGACTAGCGGGAGGTACCACGACAATGAGCAGTTCTTC.

V gene TRBV6-2 or TRBV6-3 combines with J gene TRBJ1-6; D not certain. The V gene lost 4 bases and the J gene lost 9 bases, with 19 bases spanning the gap. CDR3 length: 16 amino acids. In germline, CDR1 is MNHEY, CDR2 SVGEGT. The CDR3, as DNA: TGTGCCAGCAGTTCGTACAGTCGGGAACGGGGTTCACCCCTCCACTTT. It is translated as CASSSYSRERGSPLHF.

V is TRBV13 and J is TRBJ2-7, with TRBD2 identical over 7 bases. The ends lost 0 bases at V and 2 bases at J; junction bases unmatched: 13. CDR1 is PRHDT and CDR2 is FYEKMQ in the germline V gene (reference sequence). The CDR3 contains 18 residues. CDR3 in amino acids: CASSLGRSGARSPYEQYF. Here the CDR3 DNA reads TGTGCCAGCAGCTTAGGCCGGAGCGGGGCGCGCTCTCCCTACGAGCAGTACTTC. Full variable domain (rest looked up from reference TRBV13 and TRBJ2-7): AAGVIQSPRHLIKEKRETATLKCYPIPRHDTVYWYQQGPGQDPQFLISFYEKMQSDKGSIPDRFSAQQFSDYHSELNMSSLELGDSALYFCASSLGRSGARSPYEQYFGPGTRLTVT.

This rearrangement joins TRBV21-1 to TRBJ2-2; the D call in the table, TRBD1, was not verified against the DNA. TRBV21-1 corresponds to a pseudogene. The CDR3 runs to 17 residues. CDR3 DNA sequence: TGTGCCAGCAGCCCACCGGGGACAGGGGGAAACACCGGGGAGCTGTTTTTT. This codes for CASSPPGTGGNTGELFF.

The chain carries TRBV7-9 and TRBJ2-4, with D unresolved. Germline V gives CDR1 SEHNR, CDR2 FQNEAQ (reference sequence). This CDR3 is built from 17 residues. Trimming stripped 0 bases from V and 0 bases from J, with 12 bases between. The CDR3 nucleotides are TGTGCCAGCAGCTTAGCGACGGAGCTTCCAGCCAAAAACATTCAGTACTTC. It yields the protein CASSLATELPAKNIQYF.

This sequence joins TRBV9 and TRBJ2-1; TRBD2 aligns across 10 bases. Germline CDR1 is SGDLS and CDR2 is YYNGEE. The CDR3 consists of 18 residues. V was clipped by 4 bases and J by 0 bases; unmatched bases: 10. CDR3 in DNA: TGTGCCAGCAGCCTCCTGGGCAGCGGGAGGGTCTCCTACAATGAGCAGTTCTTC. This sequence encodes CASSLLGSGRVSYNEQFF.